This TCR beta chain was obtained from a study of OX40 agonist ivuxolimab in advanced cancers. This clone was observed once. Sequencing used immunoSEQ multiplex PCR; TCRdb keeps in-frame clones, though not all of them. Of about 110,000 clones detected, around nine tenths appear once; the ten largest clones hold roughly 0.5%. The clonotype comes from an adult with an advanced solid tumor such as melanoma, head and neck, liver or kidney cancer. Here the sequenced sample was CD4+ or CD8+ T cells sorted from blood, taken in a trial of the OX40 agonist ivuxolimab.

The CDR3 coding sequence is TGTGCCAGCAGCGTAGCGGCGGGGCGGCAAGAGACCCAGTACTTC. It encodes CASSVAAGRQETQYF. J is TRBJ2-5 and V is TRBV9; tentative D call: TRBD2 (6 bases). The CDR3 covers 15 residues. Germline CDR1 reads SGDLS; CDR2 reads YYNGEE. V lost 0 bases to trimming and J lost 2 bases, with 11 bases between them. Based on the CDR3 plus reference TRBV9 and TRBJ2-5, the full variable domain is DSGVTQTPKHLITATGQRVTLRCSPRSGDLSVYWYQQSLDQGLQFLIQYYNGEERAKGNILERFSAQQFPDLHSELNLSSLELGDSALYFCASSVAAGRQETQYFGPGTRLLVL.